These T cell receptor beta chains were read from a single sample in a study of blood T cell repertoires in COVID-19. TCRdb keeps only in-frame clones here, not all; method: immunoSEQ multiplex PCR. The data contain approximately 58,000 clones, approximately 80% of them seen just once; the ten biggest clones take up 43%. The sequencing input was peripheral blood. All receptors derive from an older man with active or convalescent COVID-19. Each CDR3 is given with its conserved first and last residue. Fields, in order: clone size, J gene, D gene, V gene, CDR3 DNA, CDR3 protein. A D gene is named only where the DNA matches it firmly. Clone sizes are given selectively: once, few, many, or a class where the clone is expanded.

NA TRBJ2-1 TRBD2 TRBV9 TGTGCCAGCAGCGTCGGCCGTAGCGGGTTAGCCTACAATGAGCAGTTCTTC CASSVGRSGLAYNEQFF
few TRBJ1-2 NA TRBV6-1 TGTGCCAGCAGTGAGCCCGGCTATGGCTACACCTTC CASSEPGYGYTF
once TRBJ1-2 NA TRBV7-2 TGTGCCAGCAGCTTAGTCGGCGGGTTCGGCTACACCTTC CASSLVGGFGYTF
once TRBJ2-2 TRBD1 TRBV4-2 TGTGCCAGCAGCCAATTCAGTGGACAGGGGCCCACCGGGGAGCTGTTTTTT CASSQFSGQGPTGELFF
NA TRBJ2-2 TRBD2 TRBV7-2 TGTGCCAGCAGCTGGGCTAGCGGGGGGGGTGCCGGGGAGCTGTTTTTT CASSWASGGGAGELFF
NA TRBJ2-1 NA TRBV21-1 TGTGCCAGCAGCCCAAGGGGGCTAGCGCGGAGCTCCTACAATGAGCAGTTCTTC CASSPRGLARSSYNEQFF
NA TRBJ2-2 TRBD1 TRBV5-1 TGCGCCAGCAGCCCGCAGGGGGCTCCCCGTTTCACCGGGGAGCTGTTTTTT CASSPQGAPRFTGELFF
few TRBJ2-7 NA TRBV9 TGTGCCAGCAGCGAAGGGGACACTTACTGGTCCGAGCAGTACTTC CASSEGDTYWSEQYF
NA TRBJ1-3 NA TRBV2 TGTGCCAGCAGTCCCCACCCCCAGGCTTCTGGAAACACCATATATTTT CASSPHPQASGNTIYF
NA TRBJ1-5 TRBD1 TRBV3-1/TRBV3-2 TGTGCCAGCAGCCCTGGACAGGGTAACCAGCCCCAGCATTTT CASSPGQGNQPQHF
NA TRBJ1-5 NA TRBV28 TGTGCCATCCGGGCATGGGGGCGCAATCAGCCCCAGCATTTT CAIRAWGRNQPQHF
NA TRBJ1-5 NA TRBV30 TGTGCCTGGAGCACAGAAAATCAGCCCCAGCATTTT CAWSTENQPQHF
NA TRBJ1-2 TRBD1 TRBV7-6 TGTGCCAGCAGCTTAGTGACAGGGGGTAGCTATGGCTACACCTTC CASSLVTGGSYGYTF
NA TRBJ2-3 NA TRBV7-2 TGTGCCAGCAGCTTAACAGGGAGAAGGACAGATACGCAGTATTTT CASSLTGRRTDTQYF
NA TRBJ1-1 NA TRBV20-1 TGCAGTGCTAAGAGCAACACTGAAGCTTTCTTT CSAKSNTEAFF
NA TRBJ1-2 TRBD1 TRBV4-3 TGCGCCAGCAGCCCTTCGACAGGGGGCGAGTTTCGGTATGGCTACACCTTC CASSPSTGGEFRYGYTF
NA TRBJ2-2 NA TRBV6-6 TGTGCCAGCAACGTCAGGGCGACCGGGGAGCTGTTTTTT CASNVRATGELFF
NA TRBJ1-2 NA TRBV6-1 TGTGCCAGCAGTCCACAGGACGGCTACACCTTC CASSPQDGYTF
NA TRBJ1-2 TRBD1 TRBV11-3 TGTGCCAGCAGCTTAGGGAGGACAGGGAGCTATGGCTACACCTTC CASSLGRTGSYGYTF
few TRBJ2-6 TRBD1 TRBV4-1 TGCGCCAGCAGCCAGATTGGACAGGGGGCTCGTTCCGGGGCCAACGTCCTGACTTTC CASSQIGQGARSGANVLTF
NA TRBJ1-6 NA TRBV18 TGTGCCAGCTCACCCCGAGGGAGTAGCTCCTATAATTCACCCCTCCACTTT CASSPRGSSSYNSPLHF
NA TRBJ1-1 NA TRBV12-5 TGTGCTAGTGGTTTGGAGGCCGGGACAGAAGCTTTCTTT CASGLEAGTEAFF
NA TRBJ2-7 TRBD2 TRBV7-2 TGTGCCAGCAGCTTAGAAGGGGCTAGCGGCTCCTACGAGCAGTACTTC CASSLEGASGSYEQYF
NA TRBJ1-1 NA TRBV5-4 TGTGCCAGCAGCTCCGACAGGTGGACTGAAGCTTTCTTT CASSSDRWTEAFF
NA TRBJ1-5 TRBD1 TRBV19 TGTGCCAGTAGTTACCAGGGGGAACCTCAGCCCCAGCATTTT CASSYQGEPQPQHF
NA TRBJ1-1 TRBD1 TRBV5-6 TGTGCCAGCAGCTCGGGGACAGGGATGAACACTGAAGCTTTCTTT CASSSGTGMNTEAFF